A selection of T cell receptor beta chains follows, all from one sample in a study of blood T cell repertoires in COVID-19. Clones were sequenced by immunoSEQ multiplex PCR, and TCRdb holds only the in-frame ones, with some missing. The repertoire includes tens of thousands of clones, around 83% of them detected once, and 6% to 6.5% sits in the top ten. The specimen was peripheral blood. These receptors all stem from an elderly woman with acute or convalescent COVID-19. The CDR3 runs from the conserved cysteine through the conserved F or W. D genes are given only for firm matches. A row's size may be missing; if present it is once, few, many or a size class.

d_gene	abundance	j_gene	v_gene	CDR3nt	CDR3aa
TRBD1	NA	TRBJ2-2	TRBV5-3	TGTGCCAGAAGCTTTAGGACAGGGTTTCGGGCCGGGGAGCTGTTTTTT	CARSFRTGFRAGELFF
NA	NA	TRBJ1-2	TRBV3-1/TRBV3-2	TGTGCCAGCAGCCAAATGCGGCGGAGGAACTATGGCTACACCTTC	CASSQMRRRNYGYTF
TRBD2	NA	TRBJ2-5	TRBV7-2	TGTGCCAGCATCCCGGGGGGTCTGGAGACCCAGTACTTC	CASIPGGLETQYF
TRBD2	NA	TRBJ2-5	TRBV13	TGTGCCAGCACCGTGGGGACTAGCGGGGGACAAGAGACCCAGTACTTC	CASTVGTSGGQETQYF
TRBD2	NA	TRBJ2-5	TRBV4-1	TGCGCCAGCAGCCAAGTCTATCGGACTAGCGGGGGGTACCAAGAGACCCAGTACTTC	CASSQVYRTSGGYQETQYF
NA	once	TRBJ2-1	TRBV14	TGTGCCAGCAGCCAAGCGGGACTGCCTAACAATGAGCAGTTCTTC	CASSQAGLPNNEQFF
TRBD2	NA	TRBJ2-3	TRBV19	TGTGCCAGCTCCCCCTCCCTGGCGGGGGGCGGGTATTTT	CASSPSLAGGGYF
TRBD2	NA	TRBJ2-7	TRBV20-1	TGCAGTGCCGAGCGGGAATACGAGCAGTACTTC	CSAEREYEQYF
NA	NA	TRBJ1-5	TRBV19	TGTGCCAGTAGTCATATGGGGGCACAGTATATTCGCAATCAGCCCCAGCATTTT	CASSHMGAQYIRNQPQHF
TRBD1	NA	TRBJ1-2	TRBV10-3	TGTGCCATCAAACCGACAGGGACCACTAACTATGGCTACACCTTC	CAIKPTGTTNYGYTF
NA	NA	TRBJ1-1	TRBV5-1	TGCGCCAGCAGCTTCGAGGGTAACACTGAAGCTTTCTTT	CASSFEGNTEAFF
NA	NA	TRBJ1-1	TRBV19	TGTGCCAGCGAACGACAGGCGAACACTGAAGCTTTCTTT	CASERQANTEAFF
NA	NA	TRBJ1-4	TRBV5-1	TGCGCCAGCAGCTTGGGAGCGGGCAGAACTAATGAAAAACTGTTTTTT	CASSLGAGRTNEKLFF
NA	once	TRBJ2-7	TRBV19	TGTGCCAGTAGTGATATGAGAGAGCAGTACTTC	CASSDMREQYF
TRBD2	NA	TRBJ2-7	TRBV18	TGTGCCAGCTCACCACCCGGGGGGAACTACGAGCAGTACTTC	CASSPPGGNYEQYF
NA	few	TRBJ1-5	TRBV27	TGTGCCAGCAGTTTAAGGCAGGGCAATCAGCCCCAGCATTTT	CASSLRQGNQPQHF
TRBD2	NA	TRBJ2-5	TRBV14	TGTGCCAGCAGCCGCCGAGGTCCGACTAGCGGGGGGAACAGAGAGACCCAGTACTTC	CASSRRGPTSGGNRETQYF
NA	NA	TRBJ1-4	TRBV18	TGTGCCAGCTGCCCGGGACAAAATGAAAAACTGTTTTTT	CASCPGQNEKLFF
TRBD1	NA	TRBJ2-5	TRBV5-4	TGTGCCAGCAGCTCGTTTTTGGGACAGGGAGGACGAGAGACCCAGTACTTC	CASSSFLGQGGRETQYF
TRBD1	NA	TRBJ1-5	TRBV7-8	TGTGCCAGCAGCTTACAGGGGGAGAGCAATCAGCCCCAGCATTTT	CASSLQGESNQPQHF